This T cell receptor beta chain was sequenced in a study of cytomegalovirus exposure and HLA in healthy donors. Vbeta (60) and Jbeta (13) primers were used in the PCR. The assay was immunoSEQ multiplex PCR, and TCRdb's table has in-frame clones only and misses some. The sample carries 130,000 or so clones, around 59% recorded once. Trimming at V came to 0 bases and at J to 7 bases, leaving 0 bases not matched to a gene. The CDR3 loop spans 12 amino acids. Germline CDR1 KGHSH, CDR2 LQKENI. The chain carries TRBV18 and TRBJ2-7, with 7 positions matching TRBD2. The sequence was collected from a male donor in good health and CMV-seronegative. Sequencing was done on a sample of PBMCs. The DNA for the CDR3 is TGTGCCAGCTCACCACCGGGGGGGGAGCAGTACTTC. It specifies CASSPPGGEQYF. Full variable domain (missing parts from reference TRBV18 and TRBJ2-7): NAGVMQNPRHLVRRRGQEARLRCSPMKGHSHVYWYRQLPEEGLKFMVYLQKENIIDESGMPKERFSAEFPKEGPSILRIQQVVRGDSAAYFCASSPPGGEQYFGPGTRLTVT.